This TCR beta chain was sequenced for a study of cytomegalovirus exposure and HLA in healthy donors. The PCR ran on 60 Vbeta and 13 Jbeta primers. The table came from immunoSEQ multiplex PCR; TCRdb's copy has only in-frame clones and leaves some out. The sample consists of 150,000 to 200,000 clones, around 75% of them appearing once. Germline V gene data show CDR1 as LNHDA and CDR2 as SQIVND (reference sequence). V lost 6 bases, J lost 4 bases, and 7 bases stayed unmatched. The CDR3 runs 14 residues. This clonotype was sampled from a man between 18 and 29 years old in good health and CMV-seropositive. Sequencing was performed on PBMCs. The J gene is TRBJ1-2, the V gene TRBV19, with 8 bases lining up with TRBD1. The CDR3 reads CASSPGQVIYGYTF. CDR3 DNA: TGTGCCAGTAGCCCGGGACAGGTAATCTATGGCTACACCTTC.